The present TCR beta chain was sequenced within a study of T cells after yellow fever vaccination. Looking at the study overall: Libraries from low-cell-number fractions were prepared with the SMART-Seq v4 Ultra Low Input RNA kit. Study-wide findings and caveats: Clonotypes found in both CD4 and CD8 compartments made up a small share. Boosting was followed by the reappearance of most primary-vaccination clones (roughly 95% CD4, more than 70% CD8).

The CDR3 extends over 13 amino acids. V gave up 3 bases and J gave up 1 base, with 7 bases separating them. Germline values: CDR1 DFQATT, CDR2 SNEGSKA (reference sequence). TCR cDNA was made by 5'RACE template switching, adding a universal primer site and UMIs. In TCRdb, the 5' RACE reads were re-called with MiXCR into one record per CDR3 protein. Here the sample spans a few hundred thousand distinct CDR3 sequences, about 7% being singletons. A word on this clonotype: Its target is unknown.

Sequenced here: CD4+ T cells sorted from PBMCs, sampled on the day of the yellow fever booster vaccination. The origin of this receptor is a man younger than 40 who received the YFV17D yellow fever vaccine. The rearrangement joins TRBV20-1 to TRBJ1-5, with D unclear. The CDR3 sequence is CSASSPSNQPQHF. CDR3 sequence (DNA): TGCAGTGCTAGCAGTCCCAGCAATCAGCCCCAGCATTTT.